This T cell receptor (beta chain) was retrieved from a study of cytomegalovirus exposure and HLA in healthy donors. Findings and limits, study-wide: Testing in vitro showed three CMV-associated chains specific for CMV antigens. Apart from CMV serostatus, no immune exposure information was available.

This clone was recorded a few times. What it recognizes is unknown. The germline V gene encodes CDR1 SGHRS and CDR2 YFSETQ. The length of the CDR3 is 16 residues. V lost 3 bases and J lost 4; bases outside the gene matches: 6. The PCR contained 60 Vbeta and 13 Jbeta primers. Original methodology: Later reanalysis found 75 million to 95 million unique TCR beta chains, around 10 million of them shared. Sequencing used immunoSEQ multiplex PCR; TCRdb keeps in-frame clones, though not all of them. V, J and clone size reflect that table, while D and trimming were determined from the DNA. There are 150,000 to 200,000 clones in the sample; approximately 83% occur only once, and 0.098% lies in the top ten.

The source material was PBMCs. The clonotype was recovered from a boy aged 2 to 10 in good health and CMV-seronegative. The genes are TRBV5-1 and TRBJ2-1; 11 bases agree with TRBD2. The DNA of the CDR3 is TGCGCCAGCAGCTCGGCTAGCGGGGGGACATACAATGAGCAGTTCTTC. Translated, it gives CASSSASGGTYNEQFF.